The 27 T cell receptor beta chains presented below share a single source sample, sequenced in a study of cytomegalovirus exposure and HLA in healthy donors (dated by TCRdb to about 2017). The library was prepared using the immunoSEQ multiplex PCR assay. A mixture of 60 forward primers for TCR Vbeta segments and 13 reverse primers for TCR Jbeta segments was used in the multiplex PCR. Not all clones reach the TCRdb copy of this immuneACCESS table, which keeps in-frame sequences only. Checked studies attribute under half of the gap to unresolved V genes and leave the rest unexplained. The sample profile shows about 130,000 clones; around 85% of them were found once. The top ten hold approximately 1.7% of the sample. Sequenced material: PBMCs. The source is a boy aged 5-17 years in good health and CMV-seronegative.

V gene TRBV7-6 combines with J gene TRBJ1-2; D is ambiguous. Germline V gene lookup returns CDR1 SGHVS and CDR2 FNYEAQ. The V and J ends lost 5 bases and 2 bases respectively, with 12 bases between them. This CDR3 has 14 amino acids. CDR3 nucleotides: TGTGCCAGCAGCCCGTCGCCAGGCAACTATGGCTACACCTTC. It is translated as CASSPSPGNYGYTF.

As regards this clone: One end of the junction is discordant with germline, which a read error may explain. The V gene is TRBV7-9, the J gene TRBJ2-7; D is unclear. This CDR3 has 12 residues. Germline V gene sequence: CDR1 SEHNR, CDR2 FQNEAQ (reference sequence). The CDR3: CSSSLVAFEQYF. CDR3 coding DNA: TGTTCCAGCAGCTTAGTAGCTTTCGAGCAGTACTTC.

J is TRBJ2-7 and V is TRBV9, with 8 bases matching TRBD1. V trimming: 4 bases; J trimming: 7 bases; junction bases outside the gene matches: 10. The CDR3 sequence is 14 residues long. From germline, CDR1 is SGDLS and CDR2 YYNGEE. CDR3 nucleotides: TGTGCCAGCAGCCCCTGGGGGACAGGCTTTGAGCAGTACTTC. This gives the protein CASSPWGTGFEQYF. The variable domain in full, completed from reference TRBV9 and TRBJ2-7, reads DSGVTQTPKHLITATGQRVTLRCSPRSGDLSVYWYQQSLDQGLQFLIQYYNGEERAKGNILERFSAQQFPDLHSELNLSSLELGDSALYFCASSPWGTGFEQYFGPGTRLTVT.

V usage is TRBV7-9 and J usage is TRBJ2-1; TRBD2 matches 10 bases. V trimming: 2 bases; J trimming: 6 bases; junction bases outside the gene matches: 7. Per germline, CDR1 SEHNR and CDR2 FQNEAQ (reference sequence). The CDR3 runs 16 residues. In nucleotides, the CDR3 is TGTGCCAGCAGCTTAACGGGACTAGCGTCCGGCAATGAGCAGTTCTTC. This codes for CASSLTGLASGNEQFF.

This clone has only one observation. The CDR3 DNA sequence: TGCGCCAGCAGCTCCGGACAGGGCTCTGGAAACACCATATATTTT. Translating gives CASSSGQGSGNTIYF. This chain joins TRBV4-1 and TRBJ1-3, with TRBD1 matching 8 bases. The CDR3 sequence is 15 residues long. Germline V CDR1 and CDR2: MGHRA, YSYEKL. Germline trimming cut 5 bases from V and 0 bases from J; bases unmatched to any gene: 3.

The chain combines TRBV27 with TRBJ1-6; D is possibly TRBD1 (6 bases). CDR1 is MNHEY, CDR2 SMNVEV, per germline (reference sequence). The CDR3 totals 14 residues. V was pared by 4 bases and J by 10 bases, with 14 bases between. The CDR3 loop reads CASSSLTGMSPLHF. In DNA form, the CDR3 reads TGTGCCAGCAGTTCCCTTACAGGGATGTCACCCCTCCACTTT.

The CDR3 protein is CASILEAGELFF. CDR3 DNA: TGTGCCAGCATCCTAGAAGCCGGGGAGCTGTTTTTT. This chain connects TRBV7-2 to TRBJ2-2; D gene uncertain. Germline V lookup: CDR1 SGHTA, CDR2 FQGNSA. Trimming stripped 7 bases from V and 6 bases from J, with 9 bases between. The CDR3 is 12 amino acids. The whole variable domain, filled in from reference TRBV7-2 and TRBJ2-2, reads GAGVSQSPSNKVTEKGKDVELRCDPISGHTALYWYRQSLGQGLEFLIYFQGNSAPDKSGLPSDRFSAERTGGSVSTLTIQRTQQEDSAVYLCASILEAGELFFGEGSRLTVL.

CDR3 region: CASSQSRLSGNTIYF. CDR3 coding DNA: TGTGCCAGCAGCCAAAGCAGGCTTTCGGGAAACACCATATATTTT. This sequence joins TRBV7-8 and TRBJ1-3; no reliable D call. The germline V gene encodes CDR1 SGHVS and CDR2 FQNEAQ. The CDR3 is made up of 15 amino acids. V was cut by 5 bases and J by 4 bases, with 15 bases left in between.

The rearrangement joins TRBV7-2 to TRBJ1-2, with TRBD1 identical over 7 bases. Per the germline V gene, CDR1 is SGHTA and CDR2 is FQGNSA. Trimming removed 5 bases from V and 4 bases from J; junction bases left unmatched: 7. The CDR3 is 14 residues long. CDR3 DNA sequence: TGTGCCAGCAGCGGCACAGGGGCCGGCTATGGCTACACCTTC. This sequence encodes CASSGTGAGYGYTF.

The J gene is TRBJ2-1, the V gene TRBV4-2, with D perhaps matching TRBD2 (6 bases). The CDR3 covers 16 residues. The V gene lost 0 bases and the J gene lost 3 bases, with 12 bases spanning the gap. CDR1 is LGHNA, CDR2 YNFKEQ, per germline. The CDR3 loop is CASSQDRDSSYNEQFF. CDR3 bases: TGTGCCAGCAGCCAAGACCGGGACTCCAGCTACAATGAGCAGTTCTTC.

This clone was seen only once. J is TRBJ2-2 and V is TRBV6-4; D possibly corresponds to TRBD1 (6 bases). The CDR3 is 17 amino acids. The ends were cut back, 6 bases at V and 6 bases at J, with 23 bases in the middle. Germline CDR1 is MRHNA and CDR2 is SNTAGT. CDR3 in amino acids: CASSQKHHRVDAGELFF. In DNA form, the CDR3 reads TGTGCCAGCAGCCAAAAACATCACAGGGTTGATGCCGGGGAGCTGTTTTTT.

This clone was counted only a few times. V gene TRBV7-2 combines with J gene TRBJ2-3; possibly TRBD2 for D (6 bases). The CDR3 covers 15 residues. V was clipped by 1 base and J by 6 bases, with 14 bases between them. The germline gives CDR1 SGHTA, CDR2 FQGNSA. The CDR3 here is CASSLDGGSWDTQYF. As DNA, the CDR3 is TGTGCCAGCAGCTTAGATGGGGGGTCCTGGGATACGCAGTATTTT.

The chain joins TRBV4-2 to TRBJ2-2, with TRBD1 matching over 7 bases. Losses at the gene ends were 10 bases for V and 1 base for J; bases not matched to a gene: 6. Germline V gene data show CDR1 as LGHNA and CDR2 as YNFKEQ. The CDR3 totals 14 residues. CDR3 sequence (DNA): TGTGCCACCTCCGGGACAGAGAACACCGGGGAGCTGTTTTTT. Translating it yields CATSGTENTGELFF.

The chain has TRBV2 and TRBJ1-1; the D is unclear. Germline V gene sequence: CDR1 SNHLY, CDR2 FYNNEI. The CDR3 length is 13 residues. The ends were cut back, 4 bases at V and 3 bases at J, with 9 bases in the middle. The CDR3, as DNA: TGTGCCAGCAGTGCAAGAACAGACACTGAAGCTTTCTTT. It is translated as CASSARTDTEAFF.

This chain connects TRBV4-2 to TRBJ1-3; 7 bases map to TRBD1. V gave up 0 bases and J gave up 9 bases; unmatched junction bases: 8. Germline V lookup: CDR1 LGHNA, CDR2 YNFKEQ. This CDR3 region has 15 residues. CDR3 bases: TGTGCCAGCAGCCAAGATATCGCAGGGGGAGGCACCATATATTTT. Amino acid sequence: CASSQDIAGGGTIYF.

Here the CDR3 DNA reads TGTGCCAGCAGCAAAACGGGCTCTGGGGCCAACGTCCTGACTTTC. Translating gives CASSKTGSGANVLTF. This chain links TRBV6-1 with TRBJ2-6; D is uncertain. V gave up 6 bases and J gave up 0 bases, with 9 bases separating them. Germline V lookup: CDR1 MNHNS, CDR2 SASEGT. The CDR3 is 15 amino acids.

In its sample, this clone was seen once. Since no conserved phenylalanine or tryptophan closes the CDR3, a read error is the likely cause. The chain links TRBV9 to TRBJ1-2, with 8 nucleotides matching TRBD1. The length of the CDR3 is 17 residues. Trimming removed 1 base from V and 0 bases from J; junction bases left unmatched: 8. Germline V gene sequence: CDR1 SGDLS, CDR2 YYNGEE. CDR3 residues: CASSVRGDRPPNYGYTL. DNA of the CDR3: TGTGCCAGCAGCGTAAGGGGGGACAGGCCCCCTAACTATGGCTACACCCTC.

The table lists this clone with a count of one. The chain combines TRBV5-1 with TRBJ2-1; perhaps TRBD1 as D (5 bases). The CDR3 spans 15 residues. V was pared by 1 base and J by 6 bases, with 14 bases between. Germline CDR1 SGHRS, CDR2 YFSETQ. Here the CDR3 reads CASSLFSLGRNEQFF. The CDR3 DNA follows: TGCGCCAGCAGCTTGTTTTCTTTGGGGCGCAATGAGCAGTTCTTC.

In this sample, this clone turned up once. The chain uses TRBV6-5 and TRBJ1-5, with 10 bases fitting TRBD1. CDR3 length equals 14 residues. The trim removed 10 bases at V and 6 bases at J, leaving 9 bases unmatched. Germline-derived CDR1 and CDR2 are MNHEY and SVGAGI. The CDR3 DNA reads as TGTGCCACCGCCGGGACAGGGGATTTTCAGCCCCAGCATTTT. This codes for CATAGTGDFQPQHF.

This rearrangement joins TRBV11-3 to TRBJ2-1; 11 positions agree with TRBD2. CDR3 length equals 16 residues. The J segment lost 9 bases and the V segment lost 5 bases, leaving 12 bases of the junction unmatched. In germline, CDR1 is SGHNT, CDR2 YENEEA. CDR3 in DNA: TGTGCCAGCAGCCCGAAGGGGACTAGCGGTTTTACTGAGCAGTTCTTC. Translating it yields CASSPKGTSGFTEQFF.

This chain connects TRBV19 to TRBJ1-6; TRBD1 is a possible D gene (6 bases). Germline CDR1 is LNHDA and CDR2 is SQIVND (reference sequence). The CDR3 is 16 amino acids. V gave up 2 bases and J gave up 5 bases, with 13 bases separating them. As DNA, the CDR3 is TGTGCCAGTAGTATATCCAGGGGCAGAGATAATTCACCCCTCCACTTT. Its translation is CASSISRGRDNSPLHF.

The V call is TRBV4-1, the J call TRBJ1-3; the D is unclear. The CDR3 length is 13 residues. Trimming stripped 3 bases from V and 4 bases from J, with 7 bases between. Germline V gives CDR1 MGHRA, CDR2 YSYEKL. The CDR3 protein is CASSHASGNTIYF. CDR3 coding DNA: TGCGCCAGCAGCCATGCGTCGGGAAACACCATATATTTT.

V usage is TRBV7-8 and J usage is TRBJ2-3, with 9 bases fitting TRBD2. The CDR3 has 16 amino acids. Germline CDR1 reads SGHVS; CDR2 reads FQNEAQ. Trimming cost V 2 bases and J 0 bases; bases outside gene matches: 3. The CDR3 here is CASSLRSGGSTDTQYF. DNA of the CDR3: TGTGCCAGCAGCTTACGCAGCGGGGGGAGCACAGATACGCAGTATTTT.

The chain is built from TRBV4-3 and TRBJ2-7, with 7 bases fitting TRBD1. V lost 3 bases and J lost 0; bases outside the gene matches: 5. Germline CDR1 and CDR2: LGHNA and YSLEER. This CDR3 is built from 15 residues. CDR3 sequence: CASSQSGQSSYEQYF. CDR3 nucleotide sequence: TGCGCCAGCAGCCAGTCGGGACAGAGCTCCTACGAGCAGTACTTC.

The genes are TRBV7-8 and TRBJ2-7; 8 bases agree with TRBD2. Trimming cost V 3 bases and J 6 bases; bases outside gene matches: 13. The germline CDR1 and CDR2 sequences are SGHVS and FQNEAQ. This CDR3 contains 16 residues. The CDR3, as DNA: TGTGCCAGCAGCTTGGGACTAGAGGAGATGTCGCGCGAGCAGTACTTC. Translated, it gives CASSLGLEEMSREQYF.

V and J are TRBV30 and TRBJ1-5; 11 bases fit TRBD1. CDR3 size: 15 residues. The V gene's germline CDR1 is GTSNPN and CDR2 SVGIG (reference sequence). V dropped 1 base and J dropped 6; count of bases not matched to a gene: 5. CDR3 protein: CAWSETGTGGQPQHF. The CDR3 DNA sequence: TGTGCCTGGAGTGAAACCGGGACAGGGGGTCAGCCCCAGCATTTT.

The rearrangement uses TRBV27 and TRBJ2-1; maybe TRBD2 (6 bases). The CDR3 consists of 14 residues. CDR1 and CDR2 (germline): MNHEY, SMNVEV (reference sequence). The ends were cut back, 0 bases at V and 7 bases at J, with 10 bases in the middle. The CDR3 region has the DNA TGTGCCAGCAGTTTATCTTGGACTATTAATGAGCAGTTCTTC. Its translation is CASSLSWTINEQFF.